This T cell receptor beta chain was identified in a study of shared clonotypes between healthy human individuals. Unsorted PBMCs provided DNA that was sequenced on ten immunoSEQ deep assay plates. Here immunoSEQ multiplex PCR was the method, and the copy in TCRdb shows in-frame clones only, minus some. The sample lists 400,000 to 500,000 clones; about 80% were seen once. Germline CDR1 is SGHAT and CDR2 is FQNNGV. After removal of 5 bases from V and 5 bases from J, the junction contained 2 bases not matched to a gene. This CDR3 region has 12 residues. Sequenced material: PBMCs. The chain uses TRBV11-2 and TRBJ1-2; 7 bases agree with TRBD1. The TCR comes from a woman in her thirties or forties in good health. Some clones in this sample may be carry-over from other donors' samples. DNA for the CDR3: TGTGCCAGCAGCCAGGGGGGTTATGGCTACACCTTC. Its protein product is CASSQGGYGYTF.